One and the same sample provided the 29 T cell receptor beta chains below, sequenced in a study of PD-L1 blockade in urothelial cancer. This sample's time point: peripheral blood 6 weeks after treatment start. Profiled with immunoSEQ multiplex PCR; TCRdb holds only in-frame clones, not every one. The table has tens of thousands of clones, 70% to 90% seen once; the top ten hold under 11%. The sequencing here drew on PBMCs, taken around atezolizumab (anti-PD-L1) treatment. Receptors originate from a man in his 60s with urothelial cancer.

V and J are TRBV27 and TRBJ2-1, with D perhaps TRBD2 (5 bases). CDR1 is MNHEY, CDR2 SMNVEV, per germline (reference sequence). V dropped 3 bases and J dropped 6 bases, with 9 bases sitting between them. This CDR3 comprises 13 residues. The CDR3: CASSLRAGNEQFF. The CDR3 coding sequence is TGTGCCAGCAGTTTGCGGGCGGGCAATGAGCAGTTCTTC.

V gene TRBV27 combines with J gene TRBJ1-3; D uncertain. The CDR3 consists of 14 residues. Germline V gene sequence: CDR1 MNHEY, CDR2 SMNVEV (reference sequence). The V and J ends lost 2 bases and 2 bases respectively, with 7 bases between them. The CDR3 region is CASSLTGTGNTIYF. The CDR3 DNA reads TGTGCCAGCAGTTTAACCGGGACTGGAAACACCATATATTTT.

The V and J genes are TRBV4-3 and TRBJ2-2; no clear D. Germline loops: CDR1 LGHNA, CDR2 YSLEER. The CDR3 length is 13 residues. The germline V and J ends were trimmed by 2 bases and 5 bases, with 6 bases remaining between them. The DNA for the CDR3 is TGCGCCAGCAGCCAATACAGTACCGGGGAGCTGTTTTTT. Amino acid sequence: CASSQYSTGELFF.

The chain is built from TRBV11-2 and TRBJ2-7, with D possibly TRBD1 on 5 matching bases. The germline V gene has CDR1 SGHAT and CDR2 FQNNGV. The CDR3 runs 16 residues. V lost 0 bases and J lost 5, with 17 bases in between. CDR3 sequence: CASSLDFQGASNEQYF. In DNA form, the CDR3 reads TGTGCCAGCAGCTTAGATTTTCAAGGGGCGAGCAACGAGCAGTACTTC.

V usage is TRBV7-9 and J usage is TRBJ2-2; 8 nucleotides agree with TRBD1. With V trimmed by 0 bases and J by 6 bases, 6 bases remained unmatched. Germline V gene lookup returns CDR1 SEHNR and CDR2 FQNEAQ (reference sequence). CDR3 length: 16 amino acids. CDR3 coding DNA: TGTGCCAGCAGCTTAGCCGGACAGGGCCGGGCCGGGGAGCTGTTTTTT. The encoded protein is CASSLAGQGRAGELFF. The full variable domain, completed using reference TRBV7-9 and TRBJ2-2, is DTGVSQNPRHKITKRGQNVTFRCDPISEHNRLYWYRQTLGQGPEFLTYFQNEAQLEKSRLLSDRFSAERPKGSFSTLEIQRTEQGDSAMYLCASSLAGQGRAGELFFGEGSRLTVL.

The chain links TRBV28 to TRBJ2-2; no firm D call. Looked up from germline, CDR1 is MDHEN and CDR2 is SYDVKM. This CDR3 region has 11 residues. Between the trimmed V and J ends, which lost 3 bases and 8 bases, there was a span of 4 bases. The CDR3: CASSLSGELFF. As DNA, the CDR3 is TGTGCCAGCAGTTTGTCGGGGGAGCTGTTTTTT.

The rearrangement links TRBV5-8 to TRBJ1-1; D not resolved. The CDR3 loop spans 13 amino acids. V was pared by 4 bases and J by 5 bases, with 12 bases between. Per germline, CDR1 SGHTS and CDR2 YDEGEE. The CDR3 coding sequence is TGTGCCAGCAGCAAGACTAGGCGGACTGAAGCTTTCTTT. This gives the protein CASSKTRRTEAFF.

This clone was recorded a few times. The chain joins TRBV19 to TRBJ1-1; D is ambiguous. Germline V lookup: CDR1 LNHDA, CDR2 SQIVND (reference sequence). There are 14 residues in the CDR3. With 5 bases removed from V and 6 bases from J, the gap between germline ends came to 16 bases. The DNA for the CDR3 is TGTGCCAGTAGTGCCAGGAGGGAAGGTTCTGAAGCTTTCTTT. It is translated as CASSARREGSEAFF.

This clone was seen a handful of times. The chain has TRBV2 and TRBJ2-1; possibly TRBD1 for D (6 bases). The V gene lost 2 bases and the J gene lost 0 bases, with 8 bases spanning the gap. CDR1 and CDR2 from the germline V gene are SNHLY and FYNNEI. The CDR3 has 15 residues. CDR3 protein: CASSEQGSSYNEQFF. The CDR3 DNA sequence: TGTGCCAGCAGTGAACAGGGGAGCTCCTACAATGAGCAGTTCTTC.

V and J are TRBV29-1 and TRBJ2-7; 8 bases agree with TRBD1. Germline values: CDR1 SQVTM, CDR2 ANQGSEA. This CDR3 has 11 residues. V lost 4 bases, J lost 5 bases, and 1 base stayed unmatched. The CDR3 here is CSVGTGNEQYF. In nucleotides, the CDR3 is TGCAGCGTTGGGACAGGGAACGAGCAGTACTTC.

V gene TRBV5-4 combines with J gene TRBJ2-7, with D perhaps TRBD1 (6 bases). CDR1 SGHNT and CDR2 YYREEE come from the germline V gene (reference sequence). Trimming cost V 1 base and J 5 bases, with 10 bases left between them. CDR3 length equals 13 residues. Here the CDR3 DNA reads TGTGCCAGCAGCTTGCAGTACAGGGACGAGCAGTACTTC. This encodes CASSLQYRDEQYF.

V and J are TRBV6-5 and TRBJ2-7; TRBD1 matches 9 bases. The germline CDR1 and CDR2 sequences are MNHEY and SVGAGI. The CDR3 totals 15 residues. V was clipped by 6 bases and J by 6 bases; unmatched bases: 12. CDR3 sequence reads: CASSRPVDRGVEQYF. Written as DNA, the CDR3 is TGTGCCAGCAGCCGTCCGGTGGACAGGGGAGTCGAGCAGTACTTC.

This chain uses TRBV5-1 with TRBJ2-1; D might be TRBD1 (6 bases). Germline assignment: CDR1 SGHRS and CDR2 YFSETQ. V dropped 4 bases and J dropped 0 bases, with 11 bases sitting between them. CDR3 length: 15 amino acids. In DNA form, the CDR3 reads TGCGCCAGCAGCCCTGACAGGCCCTCCTACAATGAGCAGTTCTTC. This gives the protein CASSPDRPSYNEQFF.

This chain joins TRBV7-9 and TRBJ1-4, with a weak D call TRBD1 (6 bases). With 4 bases removed from V and 6 bases from J, the gap between germline ends came to 12 bases. The germline CDR1 and CDR2 sequences are SEHNR and FQNEAQ (reference sequence). This CDR3 contains 14 residues. The CDR3 nucleotides read TGTGCCAGCAGCTCTAGGGGGAGCGATGAAAAACTGTTTTTT. Protein product: CASSSRGSDEKLFF.

V and J are TRBV10-3 and TRBJ2-3; 13 positions agree with TRBD2. Per the germline V gene, CDR1 is ENHRY and CDR2 is SYGVKD. The CDR3 sequence is 18 residues long. V lost 0 bases and J lost 0; bases outside the gene matches: 3. The CDR3: CAISESWTSGGSTDTQYF. Written as DNA, the CDR3 is TGTGCCATCAGTGAGTCTTGGACTAGCGGGGGAAGCACAGATACGCAGTATTTT.

The chain recombines TRBV6-1 with TRBJ2-1, with 8 bases aligning to TRBD2. The germline V gene encodes CDR1 MNHNS and CDR2 SASEGT. This CDR3 region has 15 residues. J gave up 5 bases and V 6 bases, and 9 bases lay outside the gene matches. CDR3 in DNA: TGTGCCAGCAGGGAGTTTATCGGGGGGGACAATGAGCAGTTCTTC. Translating it yields CASREFIGGDNEQFF.

The V call is TRBV7-9, the J call TRBJ1-1; maybe TRBD1 (5 bases). Germline V gene sequence: CDR1 SEHNR, CDR2 FQNEAQ (reference sequence). The CDR3 runs to 15 residues. Trimming pared 5 bases from V and 2 bases from J, leaving 15 bases between. In DNA form, the CDR3 reads TGTGCCAGCAGCATTAACCCCGGGACTAACACTGAAGCTTTCTTT. Translated, it gives CASSINPGTNTEAFF.

V gene TRBV19 combines with J gene TRBJ1-2, with TRBD1 matching 12 bases. The CDR3 covers 15 residues. Trimming cost V 6 bases and J 5 bases; bases outside gene matches: 7. The germline CDR1 and CDR2 sequences are LNHDA and SQIVND (reference sequence). CDR3 region: CASSRGTGGGYGYTF. The CDR3 nucleotides read TGTGCCAGTAGCCGCGGGACAGGGGGCGGGTATGGCTACACCTTC.

This clone was seen a handful of times. This chain uses TRBV7-8 with TRBJ1-5; 10 bases fit TRBD1. This CDR3 spans 16 amino acids. Trimming at V came to 4 bases and at J to 7 bases, leaving 10 bases not matched to a gene. Germline values: CDR1 SGHVS, CDR2 FQNEAQ. This chain's CDR3 is CASSSAGTGAGQPQHF. The CDR3, as DNA: TGTGCCAGCAGCTCGGCCGGGACAGGGGCTGGACAGCCCCAGCATTTT.

V is TRBV14 and J is TRBJ2-7; TRBD1 agrees at 9 bases. This CDR3 is 15 amino acids long. Germline V lookup: CDR1 SGHDN, CDR2 FVKESK. Unmatched junction bases numbered 9, after V lost 4 bases and J lost 5 bases. DNA of the CDR3: TGTGCCAGCAGCCCCCTCGGGACAGGGTCTCACGAGCAGTACTTC. It is translated as CASSPLGTGSHEQYF.

V gene TRBV10-3 combines with J gene TRBJ2-1, with 7 nucleotides matching TRBD2. In germline, CDR1 is ENHRY, CDR2 SYGVKD. The CDR3 has 14 residues. The V gene end was trimmed by 5 bases and the J gene end by 1 base; junction bases not matched to a gene: 2. Here the CDR3 DNA reads TGTGCCATCAGTTCCGGGGGGTCCTACAATGAGCAGTTCTTC. This encodes CAISSGGSYNEQFF.

In this sample, this clone turned up once. The rearrangement links TRBV10-3 to TRBJ1-5, with 9 bases identical to TRBD1. After removal of 6 bases from V and 5 bases from J, the junction contained 5 bases not matched to a gene. Germline V gene sequence: CDR1 ENHRY, CDR2 SYGVKD. The CDR3 extends over 14 amino acids. CDR3: CAISRTGADQPQHF. The CDR3 DNA reads as TGTGCCATCAGCCGGACAGGGGCTGATCAGCCCCAGCATTTT.

The rearrangement uses TRBV9 and TRBJ2-5, with 7 bases identical to TRBD1. V lost 4 bases and J lost 3; bases outside the gene matches: 3. This CDR3 contains 13 residues. Germline CDR1 is SGDLS and CDR2 is YYNGEE. The CDR3 sequence: CASSQTGEETQYF. CDR3 nucleotide sequence: TGTGCCAGCAGCCAAACAGGGGAAGAGACCCAGTACTTC.

This chain connects TRBV6-5 to TRBJ2-1, with 9 bases aligning to TRBD1. Trimming took 3 bases from V and 7 from J; bases not matched to a gene: 4. CDR3 size: 14 residues. Germline V lookup: CDR1 MNHEY, CDR2 SVGAGI. The CDR3 protein is CASSYLTGGNEQFF. For the CDR3, the DNA is TGTGCCAGCAGTTATTTGACAGGGGGGAATGAGCAGTTCTTC.

The J gene is TRBJ2-5, the V gene TRBV7-3; 7 bases map to TRBD1. With V trimmed by 6 bases and J by 5 bases, 12 bases remained unmatched. The CDR3 totals 15 residues. CDR1 SGHTA and CDR2 FQGTGA come from the germline V gene. The CDR3: CASSRQGGLGETQYF. CDR3 DNA: TGTGCCAGCAGTCGACAAGGGGGCTTGGGGGAGACCCAGTACTTC.

The V gene is TRBV5-4, the J gene TRBJ1-2; 11 bases are shared with TRBD1. V lost 2 bases to trimming and J lost 7 bases; unmatched junction nucleotides: 4. The length of the CDR3 is 14 residues. CDR1 is SGHNT and CDR2 is YYREEE in the germline V gene (reference sequence). This CDR3 is CASSFTGTGGGYTF. The DNA for the CDR3 is TGTGCCAGCAGCTTCACCGGGACAGGGGGTGGCTACACCTTC.

CDR3 in amino acids: CASSLASVIETQYF. CDR3 sequence (DNA): TGTGCCAGCAGCTTGGCCTCAGTTATAGAGACCCAGTACTTC. The genes are TRBV5-6 and TRBJ2-5; D is uncertain. V shed 0 bases and J shed 4 bases, with 10 bases lying between them. Germline CDR1 reads SGHDT; CDR2 reads YYEEEE. This CDR3 contains 14 residues.

The chain carries TRBV25-1 and TRBJ1-2; D perhaps matches TRBD1 (6 bases). The V gene's germline CDR1 is MGHDK and CDR2 SYGVNS. Trimming stripped 6 bases from V and 4 bases from J, with 9 bases between. The CDR3 loop spans 12 amino acids. CDR3 nucleotides: TGTGCCAGCAGGGACAGTCTCTATGGCTACACCTTC. It encodes CASRDSLYGYTF.

V and J are TRBV15 and TRBJ2-1; 9 bases map to TRBD2. The V gene end was trimmed by 6 bases and the J gene end by 8 bases; junction bases not matched to a gene: 14. CDR3 length equals 16 residues. The germline CDR1 and CDR2 sequences are LNHNV and YYDKDF (reference sequence). This CDR3 is CATSGAGGYFVHEQFF. The CDR3 region has the DNA TGTGCCACCAGTGGAGCGGGGGGTTACTTTGTGCATGAGCAGTTCTTC.